This T cell receptor (beta chain) emerged from a study of T cell repertoires in cytomegalovirus infection. CDR3 length equals 15 residues. CDR1 LGHNT and CDR2 FRNRAP come from the germline V gene. V lost 9 bases, J lost 5 bases, and 20 bases lay in between. One entry per CDR3 protein, called by TCRdb with MiXCR from the reads. The sample has some 350,000 distinct CDR3 sequences, about 27% seen once. In its sample, this clonotype was seen a few times. Its target is not known. Study results and caveats: CMV-specific HLA-C-restricted TCR beta clonotypes dominated the ex vivo response. Cumulative public TCR beta family frequency identified carriers of CMV plus the relevant HLA.

V is TRBV12-5 and J is TRBJ2-1, with a tentative D call TRBD2 (5 bases). The source is a human donor in good health (CMV status not recorded). Some clones in this sample may be carry-over from other donors' samples. Material: cultured PBMCs, obtained from culture after CMV antigen stimulation. The CDR3 loop reads CARLPSSPSHNEQFF. In DNA, the CDR3 is TGTGCTAGGCTACCTAGCAGCCCTAGTCACAATGAGCAGTTCTTC.